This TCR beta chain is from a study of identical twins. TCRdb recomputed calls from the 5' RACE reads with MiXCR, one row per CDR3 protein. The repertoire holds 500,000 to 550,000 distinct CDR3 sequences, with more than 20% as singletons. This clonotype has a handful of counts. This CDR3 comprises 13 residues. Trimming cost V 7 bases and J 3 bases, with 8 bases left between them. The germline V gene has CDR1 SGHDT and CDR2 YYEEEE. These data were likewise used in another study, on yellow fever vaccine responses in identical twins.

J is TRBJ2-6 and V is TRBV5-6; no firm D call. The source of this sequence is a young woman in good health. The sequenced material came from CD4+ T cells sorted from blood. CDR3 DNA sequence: TGTGCCAGCGAGATAATTGGGGCCAACGTCCTGACTTTC. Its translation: CASEIIGANVLTF.